These T cell receptor beta chains were read from a single sample in a study of T cells after yellow fever vaccination. TCRdb re-analysed the 5' RACE reads in MiXCR, keeping a single row per CDR3 protein. The data contain approximately 330,000 distinct CDR3 sequences, 4.1% of them seen just once; the ten biggest clones take up 20% to 25%. The material sequenced was PBMCs, taken 5 days after the yellow fever booster vaccination. These receptors were obtained from a man aged 18 to 29 who received the YFV17D yellow fever vaccine. Both conserved end residues are part of each CDR3. Fields, in order: CDR3 DNA, CDR3 protein, V gene, clone size, D gene, J gene. The D gene is left open where the match is weak. Clone size appears in some rows only: once, few, many, or a class for an expanded clone.

TGCAGCGCCATCCTGGCGGGGCAAACAGATACGCAGTATTTT | CSAILAGQTDTQYF | TRBV29-1 | - | - | TRBJ2-3
TGCAGTGCCACAGGCACCGGAGCTAAACCTGAAGCTTTCTTT | CSATGTGAKPEAFF | TRBV20-1 | - | - | TRBJ1-1
TGTGCCAGCAGTTTTGGGACAGCGGGGACAGATACGCAGTATTTT | CASSFGTAGTDTQYF | TRBV27 | few | - | TRBJ2-3
TGTGCCAGCAGTTACTATAGCGGGGGGGCAGATACGCAGTATTTT | CASSYYSGGADTQYF | TRBV6-6 | few | TRBD2 | TRBJ2-3
TGTGCCACCGCGATCAGGGGAAGGAACACTGAAGCTTTCTTT | CATAIRGRNTEAFF | TRBV6-5 | - | - | TRBJ1-1
TGTGCCAGCAGCCCGTGGCTTGGCACAGATACGCAGTATTTT | CASSPWLGTDTQYF | TRBV7-2 | - | - | TRBJ2-3
TGCGCCAGCAGCCAAAGAGGGGTTCCCTACAATGAGCAGTTCTTC | CASSQRGVPYNEQFF | TRBV4-3 | - | - | TRBJ2-1
TGTGCCAGCAGTGACAGGGAGACAGATACGCAGTATTTT | CASSDRETDTQYF | TRBV6-4 | many | - | TRBJ2-3
TGTGCCACCAGTGATGGGGCGGGCTACTACAATGAGCAGTTCTTC | CATSDGAGYYNEQFF | TRBV24-1 | - | - | TRBJ2-1
TGTGCCAGCAGTCCCGGACAGCCGCGGGAGACCCAGTACTTC | CASSPGQPRETQYF | TRBV2 | once | - | TRBJ2-5
TGCGCCAGCACCGGGACCGCCTACACCGGGGAGCTGTTTTTT | CASTGTAYTGELFF | TRBV5-1 | many | - | TRBJ2-2
TGCGCCAGCAGCCAAGTACGGGACAGCGTAAACACCGGGGAGCTGTTTTTT | CASSQVRDSVNTGELFF | TRBV4-3 | few | TRBD1 | TRBJ2-2
TGTGCCAGCAGCCCACAGGGGTGGGAGAACACTGAAGCTTTCTTT | CASSPQGWENTEAFF | TRBV7-2 | few | TRBD1 | TRBJ1-1
TGCAGTGCTGGCAGGGCTCCGAGCTCCTACAATGAGCAGTTCTTC | CSAGRAPSSYNEQFF | TRBV20-1 | - | - | TRBJ2-1
TGTGCCAGCAGCCAATCGTCCATAAGGGGCCAGTACTTC | CASSQSSIRGQYF | TRBV3-1 | few | - | TRBJ2-5
TGTGCCAGCAGTCTCGGGACAGCCATTAATCAGCCCCAGCATTTT | CASSLGTAINQPQHF | TRBV11-3 | many | TRBD1 | TRBJ1-5
TGTGCCAGCAGCCAAGAGGGACTAGCGGGCACAGATACGCAGTATTTT | CASSQEGLAGTDTQYF | TRBV4-2 | many | TRBD2 | TRBJ2-3
TGTGCCAGCAGTTTAGCGCCTTGGGTGGCTTCGGAGACCCAGTACTTC | CASSLAPWVASETQYF | TRBV12-3/TRBV12-4 | - | - | TRBJ2-5
TGTGCCAGCAGCTCTGAGGCGCGGAATGAGCAGTTCTTC | CASSSEARNEQFF | TRBV7-7 | few | - | TRBJ2-1
TGTGCCAGCAGGGGCCCCGGGAATGAGCAGTTCTTC | CASRGPGNEQFF | TRBV7-2 | few | - | TRBJ2-1
TGTGCCAGCAGTTACTCGAGGACACCCTTCTATGGCTACACCTTC | CASSYSRTPFYGYTF | TRBV6-5 | - | - | TRBJ1-2
TGTGCCAGCAGCCGCTACCAGCGGGGGCTTTCGGTTCATTCTAGCACAGATACGCAGTATTTT | CASSRYQRGLSVHSSTDTQYF | TRBV12-3/TRBV12-4 | - | TRBD2 | TRBJ2-3
TGTGCCAGCAGCTTAGCGGGGGGGCGTAGCGAGCAGTACTTC | CASSLAGGRSEQYF | TRBV7-6 | few | - | TRBJ2-7
TGTGCCAGCAGTCCGACAACTTGGACCCGGGAAGTCGATGGCTACACCTTC | CASSPTTWTREVDGYTF | TRBV27 | few | - | TRBJ1-2
TGTGCCAGCAGTTACAGTGGGGCTCAAGAGACCCAGTACTTC | CASSYSGAQETQYF | TRBV6-6 | - | - | TRBJ2-5
TGTGCCAGCAGTTACTCGGGACCGGGCGATTCACCCCTCCACTTT | CASSYSGPGDSPLHF | TRBV6-5 | few | - | TRBJ1-6
TGCAGTGCTAGAGACCCTAGAGGGATGGGGACTGAAGCTTTCTTT | CSARDPRGMGTEAFF | TRBV20-1 | - | - | TRBJ1-1
TGCGCCAGCAGCCAAGAGGGGACAGTTAATCAGCCCCAGCATTTT | CASSQEGTVNQPQHF | TRBV4-3 | few | TRBD1 | TRBJ1-5
TGTGCCAGCAGCTTGGTGCAAGCCAATCAGCCCCAGCATTTT | CASSLVQANQPQHF | TRBV7-8 | - | - | TRBJ1-5
TGCAGCGCTTGGAAGGGGGCCGGGGGCACTGAAGCTTTCTTT | CSAWKGAGGTEAFF | TRBV29-1 | few | TRBD1 | TRBJ1-1
TGCGCCAGCAGCTGGGGTCCCACGGGGGCCAACGTCCTGACTTTC | CASSWGPTGANVLTF | TRBV5-1 | many | - | TRBJ2-6
TGTGCCAGCAGCTCCGGGCTCACCTACGAGCAGTACTTC | CASSSGLTYEQYF | TRBV7-6 | many | - | TRBJ2-7
TGTGCCACCAGTGCCCCGGGAGATACGCAGTATTTT | CATSAPGDTQYF | TRBV24-1 | few | - | TRBJ2-3
TGTGCCAGCAGTTTAGTGGGGACAGGGTCCCTAAGCAATCAGCCCCAGCATTTT | CASSLVGTGSLSNQPQHF | TRBV27 | - | TRBD1 | TRBJ1-5
TGCGCCAGCAGCCAAGATCACCGGGGGGGCAGCCGACGCTACTATGGCTACACCTTC | CASSQDHRGGSRRYYGYTF | TRBV4-3 | few | - | TRBJ1-2
TGTGCCAGCAGTTTTTTCGGGAAGGGACCCATCCGCTGG | CASSFFGKGPIRW | TRBV12-3/TRBV12-4 | few | - | TRBJ2-2
TGCGCCAGCAGCGGAATAGCGGGAGCCTTAGATACGCAGTATTTT | CASSGIAGALDTQYF | TRBV5-1 | many | TRBD2 | TRBJ2-3
TGCGCCAGCAGCCCAAAGCTATCACCGGGCTATTCAACTACCTACGAGCAGTACTTC | CASSPKLSPGYSTTYEQYF | TRBV4-1 | few | - | TRBJ2-7
TGTGCCAGCAGCTTAGCCATAACCGACGCGCCGGTGCAGTACTTC | CASSLAITDAPVQYF | TRBV7-2 | - | - | TRBJ2-7
TGTGCCAGCAGTTTTCGGGGGGTCCAAGAGACCCAGTACTTC | CASSFRGVQETQYF | TRBV6-5 | many | TRBD2 | TRBJ2-5